Listed below are T cell receptor beta chains from one sample, sequenced in a study of T cells after yellow fever vaccination. Each CDR3 protein is one row after TCRdb ran MiXCR on the 5' RACE reads. The table records more than 25,000 distinct CDR3 sequences, 6% to 8% of them present only once. The sequences come from PBMCs, either bulk or a sorted T-cell subset (CD4+, CD8+, memory, or dextramer-sorted; not recorded which), collected on the day of the yellow fever booster vaccination. Source of these receptors: a man aged 25 to 40 who received the YFV17D yellow fever vaccine. Both conserved end residues are part of each CDR3. The D gene is left open where the match is weak. A row's size may be missing; if present it is once, few, many or a size class.

j_call,d_call,clone_size,v_call,cdr3_nt,cdr3_aa
TRBJ2-7,-,few,TRBV12-3/TRBV12-4,TGTGCCAGCAGGCGGACAGCACTCTACGAGCAGTACTTC,CASRRTALYEQYF
TRBJ2-7,-,many,TRBV3-1,TGTGCCAGCAGCCAAGGAAATAGTCCATACGAGCAGTACTTC,CASSQGNSPYEQYF
TRBJ2-7,-,many,TRBV3-1,TGTGCCAGCAGCCAAGGGCCGGACCAGGCGTCCTACGAGCAGTACTTC,CASSQGPDQASYEQYF
TRBJ1-1,TRBD1,many,TRBV18,TGTGCCAGCTCACCGAATACAGGGGTATACACTGAAGCTTTCTTT,CASSPNTGVYTEAFF
TRBJ2-2,TRBD2,many,TRBV12-3/TRBV12-4,TGTGCCAGCAGTTCCACTAGCGGGAGAGGCCCCGGGGAGCTGTTTTTT,CASSSTSGRGPGELFF
TRBJ2-7,-,medium-sized,TRBV2,TGTGCCAGCAGTTCGGGGGAGGCCTACGAGCAGTACTTC,CASSSGEAYEQYF
TRBJ2-1,TRBD2,many,TRBV7-2,TGTGCCAGCAGCCTCTGGACCGGGGGGGTCGAGACTAGCGGGCGGTACAATGAGCAGTTCTTC,CASSLWTGGVETSGRYNEQFF
TRBJ1-5,-,few,TRBV15,TGTGCCACCAGCCGAGGCGGGGGGCTGGGTCAGCCCCAGCATTTT,CATSRGGGLGQPQHF
TRBJ2-1,-,-,TRBV7-2,TGTGCCAGCAGCGACTTCTTCTCCCGGGACAATCCCTCTTGGAGCTCCTACAATGAGCAGTTCTTC,CASSDFFSRDNPSWSSYNEQFF
TRBJ2-2,TRBD2,-,TRBV28,TGTGCCAGCAGCAGACTAGCGGGAGCGTCCGGGGAGCTGTTTTTT,CASSRLAGASGELFF
TRBJ2-1,TRBD2,-,TRBV6-2/TRBV6-3,TGTGCCAGCACCGGGAGACTAGCGGGAGGAAATGAGCAGTTCTTC,CASTGRLAGGNEQFF
TRBJ2-7,TRBD1,many,TRBV11-2,TGTGCCAGCAGCTTCTTCCCGGGACAGTCCTACGAGCAGTACTTC,CASSFFPGQSYEQYF
TRBJ2-5,TRBD1,-,TRBV25-1,TGTGCCAGCAGCAGGACAGGAAAAGAGACCCAGTACTTC,CASSRTGKETQYF
TRBJ2-7,TRBD2,many,TRBV3-1,TGTGCCAGCAGCCCCCTCTCTAGCGGGAGGGGATTTGTCGAGCAGTACTTC,CASSPLSSGRGFVEQYF
TRBJ2-3,-,many,TRBV5-1,TGCGCCGGAGTCTGTGATTGGTATACGCAGTATTTT,CAGVCDWYTQYF
TRBJ2-7,-,medium-sized,TRBV20-1,TGCAGTGCTGGAACCGGGACGGCCTACGAGCAGTACTTC,CSAGTGTAYEQYF
TRBJ1-3,-,-,TRBV6-2/TRBV6-3,TGTGCCAGTACAAAGAGCTCTGGAAACACCATATATTTT,CASTKSSGNTIYF
TRBJ2-1,TRBD2,many,TRBV5-4,TGTGCCAGCAGCCCGAGCGGGAGGGCCTATGAGCAGTTCTTC,CASSPSGRAYEQFF
TRBJ1-5,-,medium-sized,TRBV12-3/TRBV12-4,TGTGCCAGCAGTTTGAAAGCGGGGTACAATCAGCCCCAGCATTTT,CASSLKAGYNQPQHF
TRBJ2-5,-,many,TRBV7-2,TGTGCCAGCAGCTTAGAAACAGGGACCCAGTACTTC,CASSLETGTQYF
TRBJ1-6,-,-,TRBV7-2,TGTGCCAGCAGACTTGACAGGCTCGGAAATTCACCCCTCCACTTT,CASRLDRLGNSPLHF
TRBJ2-3,-,many,TRBV7-9,TGTGCCAGCCCTGGGGCGGTTGGCACAGATACGCAGTATTTT,CASPGAVGTDTQYF
TRBJ2-1,TRBD2,many,TRBV25-1,TGTGCCAGCAGGCACCGGACTAGTTATGAGCAGTTCTTC,CASRHRTSYEQFF
TRBJ2-1,TRBD2,-,TRBV20-1,TGCAGTGCTAGAAAAACTAGCGGCACCTACAATGAGCAGTTCTTC,CSARKTSGTYNEQFF
TRBJ2-7,-,many,TRBV7-2,TGTGCCAGCAGCTTAGTGGCGGGGGCAGTGAGCTCCTACGAGCAGTACTTC,CASSLVAGAVSSYEQYF
TRBJ2-7,-,many,TRBV12-3/TRBV12-4,TGTGCCAGCACCCTCCGGGGTTCCTACGAGCAGTACTTC,CASTLRGSYEQYF
TRBJ2-3,TRBD2,many,TRBV27,TGTGCCAGCAGTTTAAGGTCTAGCGGGAGGGTGCCCACAGATACGCAGTATTTT,CASSLRSSGRVPTDTQYF
TRBJ1-1,-,many,TRBV20-1,TGCAGTGCTGACCATGGAGTTACAAAAGAAGCTTTCTTT,CSADHGVTKEAFF
TRBJ2-1,TRBD2,medium-sized,TRBV7-9,TGTGCCAGCAGCTTAGGAGGTTTTTCCGACAACCGGACTAGCGGGAGGGCCACTGAGCAGTTCTTC,CASSLGGFSDNRTSGRATEQFF
TRBJ2-7,TRBD1,many,TRBV7-2,TGTGCCAGCAGCTTGGACAGGGAGTTCGAGCAGTACTTC,CASSLDREFEQYF
TRBJ2-1,TRBD2,few,TRBV6-1,TGTGCCAGCAGTGCCTTACGACTAGCGGGAGGCAATGAGCAGTTCTTC,CASSALRLAGGNEQFF
TRBJ1-3,TRBD1,-,TRBV18,TGTGCCAGCTCACCCCAACGACAGGGTATGGGAAACACCATATATTTT,CASSPQRQGMGNTIYF
TRBJ1-5,TRBD1,few,TRBV29-1,TGCAGCGTGGCGGTACAGGGGAGCAATCAGCCCCAGCATTTT,CSVAVQGSNQPQHF
TRBJ1-3,-,many,TRBV3-1,TGTGCCAGCAGCCAAGATTTAACAGCCTCTGGAAACACCATATATTTT,CASSQDLTASGNTIYF
TRBJ2-1,TRBD2,-,TRBV29-1,TGCAGCGTTGGGAGGGGGACTAGCGGAAACAATGAGCAGTTCTTC,CSVGRGTSGNNEQFF
TRBJ1-1,-,many,TRBV20-1,TGCAGTGTTTACGACAGCTACACTGAAGCTTTCTTT,CSVYDSYTEAFF
TRBJ2-2,-,many,TRBV5-1,TGCGCCAGCAGTGGGGCCGGGGAGCTGTTTTTT,CASSGAGELFF
TRBJ2-1,TRBD2,-,TRBV3-1,TGTGCCAGCAGCTCGACTAGCGGGGGGTACAATGAGCAGTTCTTC,CASSSTSGGYNEQFF
TRBJ2-2,TRBD1,many,TRBV7-7,TGTGCCAGCAGCTTAGGACAGGGGCGGGACACCGGGGAGCTGTTTTTT,CASSLGQGRDTGELFF
TRBJ1-5,-,-,TRBV20-1,TGCAGTGCCTCCCCGAGTAGGAATCAGCCCCAGCATTTT,CSASPSRNQPQHF
TRBJ2-3,-,few,TRBV7-9,TGTGCCAGCAGCTACGCTTATGTCGATACGCAGTATTTT,CASSYAYVDTQYF
TRBJ2-7,TRBD2,many,TRBV20-1,TGCAGTGCTAGAGATCCGGCAGGACTAGTGTCATACGAGCAGTACTTC,CSARDPAGLVSYEQYF